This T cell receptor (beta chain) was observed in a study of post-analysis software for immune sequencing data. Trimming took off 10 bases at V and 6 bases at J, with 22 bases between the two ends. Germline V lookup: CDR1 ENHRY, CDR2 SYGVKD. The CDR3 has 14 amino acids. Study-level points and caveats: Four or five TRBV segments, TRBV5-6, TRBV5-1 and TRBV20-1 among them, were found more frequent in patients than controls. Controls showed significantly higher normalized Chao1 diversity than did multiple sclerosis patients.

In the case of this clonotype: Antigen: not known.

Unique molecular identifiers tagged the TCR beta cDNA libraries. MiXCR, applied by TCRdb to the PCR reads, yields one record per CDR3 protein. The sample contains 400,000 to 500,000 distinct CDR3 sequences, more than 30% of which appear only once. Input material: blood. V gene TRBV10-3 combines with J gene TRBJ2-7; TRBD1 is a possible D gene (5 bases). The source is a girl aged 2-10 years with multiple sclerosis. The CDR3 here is CATRVDKNLGEQYF. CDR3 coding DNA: TGTGCCACCAGGGTGGACAAAAACCTTGGCGAGCAGTACTTC.